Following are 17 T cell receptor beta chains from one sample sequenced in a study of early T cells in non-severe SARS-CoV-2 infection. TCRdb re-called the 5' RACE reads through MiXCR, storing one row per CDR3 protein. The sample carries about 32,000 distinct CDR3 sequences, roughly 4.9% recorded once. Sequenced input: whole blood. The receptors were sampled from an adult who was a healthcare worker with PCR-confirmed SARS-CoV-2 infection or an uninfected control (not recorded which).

The CDR3 DNA sequence: TGTGCCAGCAGGCAGGACATGTACGAAAAACTGTTTTTT. Its translation is CASRQDMYEKLFF. V usage is TRBV7-8 and J usage is TRBJ1-4, with D possibly matching TRBD1 (5 bases). Per the germline V gene, CDR1 is SGHVS and CDR2 is FQNEAQ. The V and J ends lost 6 bases and 8 bases respectively, with 13 bases between them. The CDR3 has 13 residues.

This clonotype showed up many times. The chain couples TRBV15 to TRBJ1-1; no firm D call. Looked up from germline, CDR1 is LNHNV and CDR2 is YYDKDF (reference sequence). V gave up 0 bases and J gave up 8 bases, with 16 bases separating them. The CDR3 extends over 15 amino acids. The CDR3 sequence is CATSRETVLSSEAFF. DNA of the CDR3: TGTGCCACCAGCAGAGAGACGGTATTGTCGTCCGAAGCTTTCTTT.

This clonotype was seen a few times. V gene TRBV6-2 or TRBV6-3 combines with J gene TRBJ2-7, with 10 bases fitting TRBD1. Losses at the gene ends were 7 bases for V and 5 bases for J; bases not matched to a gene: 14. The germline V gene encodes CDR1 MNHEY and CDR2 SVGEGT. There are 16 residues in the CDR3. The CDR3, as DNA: TGTGCCAGCAAGACATTCGACAGGGGGCGCGGCCACGAGCAGTACTTC. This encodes CASKTFDRGRGHEQYF.

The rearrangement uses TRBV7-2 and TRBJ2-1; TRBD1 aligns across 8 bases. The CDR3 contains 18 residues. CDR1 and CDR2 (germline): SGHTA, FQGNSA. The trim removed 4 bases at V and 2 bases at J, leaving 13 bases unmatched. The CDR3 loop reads CASSYPSAQGATYNEQFF. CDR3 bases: TGTGCCAGCAGCTATCCGTCCGCCCAGGGGGCAACCTACAATGAGCAGTTCTTC. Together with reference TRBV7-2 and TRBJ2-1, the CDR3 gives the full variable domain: GAGVSQSPSNKVTEKGKDVELRCDPISGHTALYWYRQSLGQGLEFLIYFQGNSAPDKSGLPSDRFSAERTGGSVSTLTIQRTQQEDSAVYLCASSYPSAQGATYNEQFFGPGTRLTVL.

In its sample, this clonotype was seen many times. Here the CDR3 DNA reads TGTGCCAGTAGTAGGGACCCGGGACTAGCGGCAGAGACCCAGTACTTC. It codes for CASSRDPGLAAETQYF. The chain combines TRBV19 with TRBJ2-5; 11 bases are a match to TRBD2. Trimming cost V 4 bases and J 4 bases; bases outside gene matches: 8. Germline CDR1 and CDR2: LNHDA and SQIVND (reference sequence). The CDR3 has 16 residues.

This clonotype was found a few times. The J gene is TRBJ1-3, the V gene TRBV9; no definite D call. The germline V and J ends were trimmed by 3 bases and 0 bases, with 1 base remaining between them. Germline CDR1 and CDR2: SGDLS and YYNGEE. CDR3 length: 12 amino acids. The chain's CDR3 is CASSASGNTIYF. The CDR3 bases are TGTGCCAGCAGCGCCTCTGGAAACACCATATATTTT.

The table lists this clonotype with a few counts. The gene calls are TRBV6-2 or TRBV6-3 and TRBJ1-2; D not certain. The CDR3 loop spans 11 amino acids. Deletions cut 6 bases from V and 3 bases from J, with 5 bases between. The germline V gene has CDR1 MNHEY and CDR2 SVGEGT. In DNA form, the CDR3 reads TGTGCCAGCAGCTACCACTATGGCTACACCTTC. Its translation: CASSYHYGYTF.

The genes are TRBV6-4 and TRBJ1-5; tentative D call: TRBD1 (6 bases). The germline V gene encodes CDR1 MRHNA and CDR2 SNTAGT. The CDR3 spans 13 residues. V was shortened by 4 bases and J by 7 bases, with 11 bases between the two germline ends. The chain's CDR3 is CASSAGDSQPQHF. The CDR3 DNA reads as TGTGCCAGCAGTGCAGGGGATAGCCAGCCCCAGCATTTT.

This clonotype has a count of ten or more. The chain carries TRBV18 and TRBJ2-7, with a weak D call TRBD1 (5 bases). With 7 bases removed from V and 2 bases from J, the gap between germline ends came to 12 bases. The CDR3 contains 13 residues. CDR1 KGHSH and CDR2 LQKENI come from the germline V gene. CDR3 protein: CASYLDSAYEQYF. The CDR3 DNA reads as TGTGCCAGCTACCTCGACAGTGCCTACGAGCAGTACTTC.

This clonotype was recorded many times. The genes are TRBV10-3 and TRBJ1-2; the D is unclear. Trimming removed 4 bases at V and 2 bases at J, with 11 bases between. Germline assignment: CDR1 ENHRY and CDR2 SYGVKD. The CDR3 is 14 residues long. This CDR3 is CAISGQATNYGYTF. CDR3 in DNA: TGTGCCATCAGTGGTCAGGCGACCAACTATGGCTACACCTTC.

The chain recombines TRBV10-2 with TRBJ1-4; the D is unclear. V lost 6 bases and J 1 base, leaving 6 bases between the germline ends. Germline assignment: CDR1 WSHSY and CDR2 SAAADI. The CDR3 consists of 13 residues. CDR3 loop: CASRQQTNEKLFF. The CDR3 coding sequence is TGCGCCAGCAGGCAGCAAACTAATGAAAAACTGTTTTTT.

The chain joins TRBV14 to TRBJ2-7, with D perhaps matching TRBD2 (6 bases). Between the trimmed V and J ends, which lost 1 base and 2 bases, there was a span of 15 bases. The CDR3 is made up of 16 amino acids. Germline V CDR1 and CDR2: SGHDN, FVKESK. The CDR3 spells CASSQGGISSTYEQYF. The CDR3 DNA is TGTGCCAGCAGCCAAGGCGGGATCTCCTCCACCTACGAGCAGTACTTC. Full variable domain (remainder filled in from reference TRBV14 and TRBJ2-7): EAGVTQFPSHSVIEKGQTVTLRCDPISGHDNLYWYRRVMGKEIKFLLHFVKESKQDESGMPNNRFLAERTGGTYSTLKVQPAELEDSGVYFCASSQGGISSTYEQYFGPGTRLTVT.

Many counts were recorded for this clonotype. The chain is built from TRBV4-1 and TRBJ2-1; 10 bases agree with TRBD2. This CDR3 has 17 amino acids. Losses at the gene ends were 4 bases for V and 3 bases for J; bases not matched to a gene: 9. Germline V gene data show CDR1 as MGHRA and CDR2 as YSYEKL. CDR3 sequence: CASSPGTSVYIYNEQFF. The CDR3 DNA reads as TGCGCCAGCAGCCCTGGGACTAGCGTTTATATCTACAATGAGCAGTTCTTC.

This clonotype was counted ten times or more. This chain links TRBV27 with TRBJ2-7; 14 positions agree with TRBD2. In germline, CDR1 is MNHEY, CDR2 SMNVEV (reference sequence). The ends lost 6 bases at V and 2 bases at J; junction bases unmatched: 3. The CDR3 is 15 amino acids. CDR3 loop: CASRLTSGRAYEQYF. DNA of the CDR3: TGTGCCAGCAGGCTGACTAGCGGGAGGGCCTACGAGCAGTACTTC.

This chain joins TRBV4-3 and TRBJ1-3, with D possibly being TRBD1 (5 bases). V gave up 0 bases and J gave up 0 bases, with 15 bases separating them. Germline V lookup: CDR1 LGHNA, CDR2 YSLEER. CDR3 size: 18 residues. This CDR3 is CASSQEPPQVNSGNTIYF. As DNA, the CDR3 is TGCGCCAGCAGCCAAGAACCCCCACAGGTTAACTCTGGAAACACCATATATTTT.

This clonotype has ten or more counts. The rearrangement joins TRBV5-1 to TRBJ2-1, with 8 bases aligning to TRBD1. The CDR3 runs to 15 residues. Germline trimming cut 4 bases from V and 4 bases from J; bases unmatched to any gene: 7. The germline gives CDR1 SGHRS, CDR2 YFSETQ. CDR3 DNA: TGCGCCAGCAGCCCGACAGGGGAAAAATACAATGAGCAGTTCTTC. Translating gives CASSPTGEKYNEQFF.

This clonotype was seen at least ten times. The CDR3 region has the DNA TGTGCCATCCGGGCAGGGCAGGACGAGCAGTACTTC. Amino acids: CAIRAGQDEQYF. The chain links TRBV10-3 to TRBJ2-7, with D perhaps TRBD1 (5 bases). Germline CDR1 ENHRY, CDR2 SYGVKD. The CDR3 runs 12 residues. The V gene lost 8 bases and the J gene lost 5 bases, with 13 bases spanning the gap.